The 20 T cell receptor beta chains given below trace back to one sample, sequenced in a study of CD8 T cell repertoires and HIV-1 epitope variants. Here immunoSEQ multiplex PCR was the method, and the copy in TCRdb shows in-frame clones only, minus some. The table records 2,500 or so clones, roughly 61% of them present only once. No antigen has been identified for these receptors. Source material: cultured CD8+ T cells derived from PBMCs. The receptors derive from a male donor with HIV.

This clone counts as large. The rearrangement uses TRBV5-6 and TRBJ2-7; D possibly corresponds to TRBD1 (5 bases). Germline CDR1 and CDR2: SGHDT and YYEEEE. The CDR3 runs to 14 residues. V was pared by 4 bases and J by 2 bases, with 13 bases between. CDR3 sequence reads: CASSDSTVTYEQYF. CDR3 bases: TGTGCCAGCAGCGACTCGACAGTTACCTACGAGCAGTACTTC.

The chain combines TRBV28 with TRBJ2-1; 7 nucleotides align to TRBD1. In germline, CDR1 is MDHEN, CDR2 SYDVKM. Trimming cost V 5 bases and J 4 bases; bases outside gene matches: 5. There are 14 residues in the CDR3. CDR3 coding DNA: TGTGCCAGCAGTGCCGGACAGGCTTACAATGAGCAGTTCTTC. Protein product: CASSAGQAYNEQFF.

V and J are TRBV6-1 and TRBJ2-1; 8 positions match TRBD2. Germline V gene sequence: CDR1 MNHNS, CDR2 SASEGT. Trimming took 6 bases from V and 7 from J; bases not matched to a gene: 8. The CDR3 sequence is 14 residues long. CDR3 region: CASRGRGGQNEQFF. CDR3 bases: TGTGCCAGCAGAGGCCGGGGGGGCCAGAATGAGCAGTTCTTC.

This clone appeared a single time. The V and J genes are TRBV25-1 and TRBJ1-6; 7 bases are a match to TRBD1. The CDR3 covers 16 residues. Trimming removed 3 bases from V and 5 bases from J; junction bases left unmatched: 7. Looked up from germline, CDR1 is MGHDK and CDR2 is SYGVNS. The CDR3 DNA reads TGTGCCAGCAGTGATCCGCCGGGACAGAATAATTCACCCCTCCACTTT. This codes for CASSDPPGQNNSPLHF.

The chain employs TRBV9 and TRBJ2-1, with 16 nucleotides matching TRBD2. This CDR3 region has 22 residues. After removal of 4 bases from V and 0 bases from J, the junction contained 16 bases not matched to a gene. Germline V gives CDR1 SGDLS, CDR2 YYNGEE. As DNA, the CDR3 is TGTGCCAGCAGCCCAGCTCCCGGGACTAGCGGGAGGGCCGCTAGCTCCTACAATGAGCAGTTCTTC. Translation gives CASSPAPGTSGRAASSYNEQFF.

The rearrangement uses TRBV28 and TRBJ1-5; perhaps TRBD1 as D (5 bases). The CDR3 totals 16 residues. CDR1 is MDHEN and CDR2 is SYDVKM in the germline V gene. Trimming stripped 4 bases from V and 0 bases from J, with 13 bases between. DNA for the CDR3: TGTGCCAGCAGTTCCGCCCCAGGGATTAGCAATCAGCCCCAGCATTTT. Translation: CASSSAPGISNQPQHF.

J is TRBJ2-1 and V is TRBV2, with 8 bases fitting TRBD2. Per germline, CDR1 SNHLY and CDR2 FYNNEI. This CDR3 contains 15 residues. The junction had 14 bases not matched to a gene; V was cut back by 4 bases and J by 12 bases. The CDR3 bases are TGTGCCAGCAGTGTTGGGGGACGGGGGGGCCTGCGGCAGTTCTTC. As protein: CASSVGGRGGLRQFF.

This chain links TRBV6-1 with TRBJ2-7; no definite D call. CDR1 MNHNS and CDR2 SASEGT come from the germline V gene. Trimming removed 0 bases at V and 4 bases at J, with 7 bases between. This CDR3 comprises 13 residues. The CDR3 DNA reads TGTGCCAGCAGTGAAGCGACCGCATACGAGCAGTACTTC. This codes for CASSEATAYEQYF.

This rearrangement joins TRBV2 to TRBJ1-4; 10 bases are a match to TRBD1. Looked up from germline, CDR1 is SNHLY and CDR2 is FYNNEI. The length of the CDR3 is 14 residues. The V and J ends lost 6 bases and 6 bases, in that order; junction bases with no gene match: 4. The DNA for the CDR3 is TGTGCCAGCAGGGGGACAGGGGAGTATGAAAAACTGTTTTTT. This encodes CASRGTGEYEKLFF.

This sequence joins TRBV7-2 and TRBJ2-3, with 8 bases fitting TRBD2. Germline V gives CDR1 SGHTA, CDR2 FQGNSA. The length of the CDR3 is 16 residues. V was clipped by 4 bases and J by 2 bases; unmatched bases: 8. The CDR3 loop reads CASSSFPGLATDTQYF. Here the CDR3 DNA reads TGTGCCAGCAGCTCCTTTCCCGGACTAGCCACAGATACGCAGTATTTT.

This clone was seen only a few times. This chain joins TRBV27 and TRBJ1-1, with no clear D. The germline V gene encodes CDR1 MNHEY and CDR2 SMNVEV (reference sequence). The V gene lost 0 bases and the J gene lost 4 bases, with 9 bases spanning the gap. This CDR3 region has 14 residues. The CDR3 DNA reads TGTGCCAGCAGTTTATCCGGTGTCGCCACTGAAGCTTTCTTT. It is translated as CASSLSGVATEAFF.

The V call is TRBV7-9, the J call TRBJ2-3; D might be TRBD1 (6 bases). With 3 bases removed from V and 2 bases from J, the gap between germline ends came to 9 bases. This CDR3 spans 14 amino acids. Germline-derived CDR1 and CDR2 are SEHNR and FQNEAQ (reference sequence). CDR3 sequence: CASSFTGNTDTQYF. CDR3 nucleotide sequence: TGTGCCAGCAGCTTCACAGGGAACACAGATACGCAGTATTTT.

The chain carries TRBV27 and TRBJ2-7; 12 bases align to TRBD2. Germline CDR1 reads MNHEY; CDR2 reads SMNVEV (reference sequence). This CDR3 comprises 15 residues. With V trimmed by 2 bases and J by 2 bases, 1 base remained unmatched. CDR3 nucleotides: TGTGCCAGCAGTTTAGCTAGCGGGGGGGCCTACGAGCAGTACTTC. It is translated as CASSLASGGAYEQYF.

This clone was seen only once. The CDR3 DNA follows: TGTGCCAGCAGCCGAGCCGGGGGGAGCACAGATACGCAGTATTTT. It codes for CASSRAGGSTDTQYF. V usage is TRBV11-2 and J usage is TRBJ2-3; TRBD2 matches at 7 bases. Germline CDR1 and CDR2: SGHAT and FQNNGV. CDR3 length: 15 amino acids. The trim removed 5 bases at V and 0 bases at J, leaving 5 bases unmatched. Supplemented by reference TRBV11-2 and TRBJ2-3, the full variable domain reads EAGVAQSPRYKIIEKRQSVAFWCNPISGHATLYWYQQILGQGPKLLIQFQNNGVVDDSQLPKDRFSAERLKGVDSTLKIQPAKLEDSAVYLCASSRAGGSTDTQYFGPGTRLTVL.

The V and J genes are TRBV25-1 and TRBJ2-2; the match to TRBD1 covers 8 bases. With V trimmed by 3 bases and J by 6 bases, 6 bases remained unmatched. The germline V gene has CDR1 MGHDK and CDR2 SYGVNS. The CDR3 covers 15 residues. CDR3 region: CASSDPDRDAGELFF. The CDR3 region has the DNA TGTGCCAGCAGTGACCCGGACAGGGATGCCGGGGAGCTGTTTTTT.

This chain connects TRBV11-2 to TRBJ2-2; 11 bases map to TRBD2. The J segment lost 6 bases and the V segment lost 2 bases, leaving 11 bases of the junction unmatched. Germline lookup yields CDR1 SGHAT and CDR2 FQNNGV. The CDR3 extends over 18 amino acids. CDR3 region: CASSLFTSGSKGAGELFF. CDR3 in DNA: TGTGCCAGCAGCTTATTTACTAGCGGGAGTAAGGGGGCCGGGGAGCTGTTTTTT.

The chain uses TRBV23-1 and TRBJ2-3; D is tentatively TRBD1 or TRBD2 (6 bases each). TRBV23-1 is classed as an ORF, of uncertain function. This CDR3 spans 15 amino acids. The V end was cut by 8 bases, the J end by 4 bases, with 19 bases between. CDR3 nucleotides: TGCGCCAGCCCTCCCGGGACATCGGGGGCAGATACGCAGTATTTT. It encodes CASPPGTSGADTQYF.

The chain is built from TRBV29-1 and TRBJ1-2; TRBD1 might be the D (6 bases). Germline loops: CDR1 SQVTM, CDR2 ANQGSEA. This CDR3 spans 14 amino acids. The germline V and J ends were trimmed by 0 bases and 6 bases, with 14 bases remaining between them. The CDR3 DNA reads TGCAGCGTTGAAGATATGGGGGGCGTGGATGGCTACACCTTC. This encodes CSVEDMGGVDGYTF.

The chain links TRBV27 to TRBJ1-2; D is uncertain. This CDR3 comprises 17 residues. Germline V lookup: CDR1 MNHEY, CDR2 SMNVEV (reference sequence). Deletions cut 0 bases from V and 6 bases from J, with 20 bases between. This CDR3 is CASSLSTVDPRYDGYTF. As DNA, the CDR3 is TGTGCCAGCAGTTTATCCACAGTGGACCCCCGTTATGATGGCTACACCTTC.

The chain joins TRBV15 to TRBJ2-7; 9 bases agree with TRBD2. After removal of 5 bases from V and 2 bases from J, the junction contained 10 bases not matched to a gene. The CDR3 has 16 residues. The germline CDR1 and CDR2 sequences are LNHNV and YYDKDF (reference sequence). The CDR3: CATSGKLAGRTYEQYF. The CDR3 DNA is TGTGCCACCAGCGGAAAGCTAGCGGGAAGGACCTACGAGCAGTACTTC.